A selection of T cell receptor beta chains follows, all from one sample in a study of T-cell memory formation after mild COVID-19. MiXCR, run by TCRdb on the 5' RACE reads, gives a single entry per CDR3 protein. Counted here are hundreds of thousands of distinct CDR3 sequences, roughly 25% occurring once; the ten biggest clones make up under 15%. The specimen sequenced was PBMCs or a T cell subset sorted from them (not recorded which). Receptor source: an adult woman who had mild COVID-19 (a few samples of this study predate the infection). Cell type and time point are not known. Each CDR3 is given with its conserved first and last residue.

v_call cdr3_aa
TRBV20-1 CSASRGTEAYF
TRBV24-1 CATSDPQAGMTDTQYF
TRBV13 CASSREGQEGQFF
TRBV27 CASRLGGAHHNEQFF
TRBV18 CASSPDGDRFNEKLFF
TRBV18 CASSPSSGNGYEQFF
TRBV5-1 CASSSLWGQETQYF
TRBV6-6 CASRTPTNNSPLHF
TRBV5-1 CASSPQGREQSYNEQFF
TRBV20-1 CSARGQGTAAEAFF
TRBV13 CASSLGVPRTGRNSETQYF
TRBV7-9 CASSDTGTPGELFF
TRBV24-1 CATSDSTGRSTDTQYF
TRBV24-1 CATSEISGLTDTQYF
TRBV27 CASSIAGVYEQYF